This T cell receptor beta chain was captured by sequencing in a study of blood T cell repertoires in COVID-19. Participant-reported clinical history was the basis for cohort assignment. With 3 bases removed from V and 0 bases from J, the gap between germline ends came to 18 bases. Germline loops: CDR1 LGHNA, CDR2 YNFKEQ. CDR3 size: 19 residues. TCRdb keeps only in-frame clones here, not all; method: immunoSEQ multiplex PCR. The data hold roughly 250,000 clones, with roughly 85% observed a single time. The chain joins TRBV4-2 to TRBJ2-6, with D perhaps TRBD2 (5 bases). Input material: PBMCs or T cells enriched from blood (not recorded which). The receptor comes from a woman aged 40 to 55 who had been exposed to COVID-19. This CDR3 is CASSHGEGRKSSGANVLTF. CDR3 nucleotides: TGTGCCAGCAGCCACGGGGAAGGCAGGAAGAGCTCTGGGGCCAACGTCCTGACTTTC.